The clone carrying this T cell receptor beta chain turned up a few times. What it binds is unknown. Germline V gene data show CDR1 as SGHTA and CDR2 as FQGNSA. The CDR3 has 13 residues. With 5 bases removed from V and 4 bases from J, the gap between germline ends came to 11 bases. This entry is derived from a study of response to subunit inactivated influenza vaccine. Study outcomes and limitations: With each seasonal influenza vaccination, the authors suggested, few new T cells are recruited.

One entry per CDR3 protein results from TCRdb running MiXCR on the RT-PCR reads. The table records about 240,000 distinct CDR3 sequences, 12% of them present only once. The chain employs TRBV7-2 and TRBJ1-2; D not resolved. The sequence was collected from a man aged 45-65 years who received an inactivated influenza vaccine. The source material was non-naive T cells sorted from PBMCs, sampled 14 to 15 days before vaccination. The CDR3 sequence: CASSPYGPYGYTF. CDR3 DNA: TGTGCCAGCAGCCCGTATGGCCCCTATGGCTACACCTTC.